Listed below are T cell receptor beta chains from one sample, sequenced in a study of blood T cell repertoires in COVID-19. Measured with immunoSEQ multiplex PCR; TCRdb has only the in-frame clones, and not every one. The table lists roughly 97,000 clones, roughly nine tenths of them singletons, with 1.5% to 2% in the top ten. Sequencing used peripheral blood. The receptors derive from a man aged 55 to 70 with acute or convalescent COVID-19. Each CDR3 is given with its conserved first and last residue. D genes are given only for firm matches. Where a row states a size, it is once, few, many or the class of an expanded clone; other rows omit it.

TRBV15	NA	TRBJ1-2	NA	TGTGCCACCAGCAGAGGGGGACTCGCCGGTGGCTACACCTTC	CATSRGGLAGGYTF
TRBV7-9	NA	TRBJ1-1	NA	TGTGCCAGCAGCTTATATAAATTTCGGGGGGCTCGGGGGAGTACTGAAGCTTTCTTT	CASSLYKFRGARGSTEAFF
TRBV30	NA	TRBJ2-7	TRBD2	TGTGCCTGGAGCGAGACGGGACTAGCGGGGAAGGGTGAGCAGTACTTC	CAWSETGLAGKGEQYF
TRBV19	NA	TRBJ2-1	NA	TGTGCCAGTAGTATCGCGGGGCCCTCCTACAATGAGCAGTTCTTC	CASSIAGPSYNEQFF
TRBV7-9	NA	TRBJ1-3	NA	TGTGCCAGCAGGGCCTCTCGAGTAGGGGGTACCATATATTTT	CASRASRVGGTIYF
TRBV5-1	NA	TRBJ1-2	TRBD1	TGCGCCAGCAGCTTGGGACAGGGCGAGAACTATGGCTACACCTTC	CASSLGQGENYGYTF
TRBV28	NA	TRBJ2-4	TRBD1	TGTGCCAGCAGTTTCAATCCGACAGGGAACAAAAACATTCAGTACTTC	CASSFNPTGNKNIQYF
TRBV20-1	NA	TRBJ2-3	TRBD1	TGCAGTGCTAGTGGGGGAGGACAGGGAGGCACAGATACGCAGTATTTT	CSASGGGQGGTDTQYF
TRBV7-9	NA	TRBJ1-2	TRBD1	TGTGCCAGCAGCTTCGGGACAGCGGCTAACTATGGCTACACCTTC	CASSFGTAANYGYTF
TRBV9	NA	TRBJ1-1	NA	TGTGCCAGCAGCGTAGGGGTGCAGTTCGTCAGGGACACTGAGGAGGTTGGTTTCTTT	CASSVGVQFVRDTEEVGFF
TRBV28	NA	TRBJ1-2	TRBD1	TGTGCCAGCAGGAAGACAGGGGGCGGCTATGGCTACACCTTC	CASRKTGGGYGYTF
TRBV6-1	NA	TRBJ1-2	NA	TGTGCCAGCAGTGAAGGGCGGTATGGCTACACCTTC	CASSEGRYGYTF
TRBV29-1	NA	TRBJ2-7	TRBD2	TGCAGCGTTCTGCGGGGGGGGCAAATGAACGAGCAGTACTTC	CSVLRGGQMNEQYF
TRBV6-7	NA	TRBJ2-3	TRBD1	TGTGCCAGCAGTTACTGTGGGACAGCTAGCACAGATACGCAGTATTTT	CASSYCGTASTDTQYF
TRBV6-5	NA	TRBJ1-2	NA	TGTGCCAGCAGTTACGCCCAGGGCTATGGCTACACCTTC	CASSYAQGYGYTF
TRBV7-2	NA	TRBJ1-2	NA	TGTGCCAGCAGCTTAGCGTTTGTGGCTGGCTACACCTTC	CASSLAFVAGYTF
TRBV25-1	NA	TRBJ2-7	NA	TGTGCCAGCATCGGACAGACTTCTTCCTACGAGCAGTACTTC	CASIGQTSSYEQYF
TRBV5-4	NA	TRBJ1-2	NA	TGTGCCAGCAGCTTAACGGCTAACTATGGCTACACCTTC	CASSLTANYGYTF
TRBV5-1	once	TRBJ1-1	NA	TGCGCCAGCAGCTTGGCCCCACAGAGAAACACTGAAGCTTTCTTT	CASSLAPQRNTEAFF
TRBV4-1	NA	TRBJ2-2	NA	TGCGCCAGCAGCCCTCGGGGGGCCCTGGGGACCGGGGAGCTGTTTTTT	CASSPRGALGTGELFF
TRBV3-1/TRBV3-2	NA	TRBJ1-1	NA	TGTGCCACGTACGGGGACACTGAAGCTTTCTTT	CATYGDTEAFF
TRBV3-1/TRBV3-2	few	TRBJ1-1	NA	TGTGCCAGCAGCCAACAAATTGACACTGAAGCTTTCTTT	CASSQQIDTEAFF
TRBV14	NA	TRBJ1-3	NA	TGTGCCAGCAGCCTTTCTCCGGGGGGAAACACCATATATTTT	CASSLSPGGNTIYF
TRBV3-1/TRBV3-2	few	TRBJ1-1	TRBD1	TGTGCCAGCAGCCACCCCGGGACAGGGGACGCTGAAGCTTTCTTT	CASSHPGTGDAEAFF
TRBV19	NA	TRBJ2-5	NA	TGTGCCAGCCGACAAGCGGGCGAGACCCAGTACTTC	CASRQAGETQYF
TRBV29-1	NA	TRBJ1-1	NA	TGCAGCGTTGAAGATTTACCTACAGGAGACGAAGCTTTCTTT	CSVEDLPTGDEAFF
TRBV6-5	once	TRBJ2-4	NA	TGTGCCAGCATTCCGTGGGGAGGAGTCAAAAACATTCAGTACTTC	CASIPWGGVKNIQYF
TRBV29-1	NA	TRBJ1-3	TRBD1	TGCAGCGTTGCCGGGACAGGGGGGTACTCTGGAAACACCATATATTTT	CSVAGTGGYSGNTIYF
TRBV27	NA	TRBJ1-2	TRBD1	TGTGCCAGCAGTTTAGGGCCGGGACAGGGGGTGGACTATGGCTACACCTTC	CASSLGPGQGVDYGYTF
TRBV27	NA	TRBJ1-5	NA	TGTGCCAGCAGTTTAGCGCCTCCTAGCAATCAGCCCCAGCATTTT	CASSLAPPSNQPQHF
TRBV3-1/TRBV3-2	NA	TRBJ1-3	NA	TGTGCCAGCAGCCAAAGCATCTCTGGAAACACCATATATTTT	CASSQSISGNTIYF
TRBV2	once	TRBJ2-1	NA	TGTGCCAGCAGTGATGAGGGAAGAACTAGCTCCTACAATGAGCAGTTCTTC	CASSDEGRTSSYNEQFF
TRBV7-9	few	TRBJ1-4	TRBD1	TGTGCCAGCAGCACTGGGACAGGGGGTGAAAAACTGTTTTTT	CASSTGTGGEKLFF
TRBV18	NA	TRBJ2-6	NA	TGTGCCAGCTCACCACCGGGCAGGAAGAACCCTGGGGCCAACGTCCTGACTTTC	CASSPPGRKNPGANVLTF
TRBV18	NA	TRBJ1-6	TRBD1	TGTGCCAGCTCCGCACAACCATTAACAACAGGGGTAGGGTCACCCCTCCACTTT	CASSAQPLTTGVGSPLHF
TRBV6-2/TRBV6-3	NA	TRBJ2-7	TRBD2	TGTGCCAGCAGTTCTTATTTGTATAGCGGGGCGGGAGAGCAGTACTTC	CASSSYLYSGAGEQYF
TRBV10-3	NA	TRBJ1-4	NA	TGTGCCATCAGTGACGGGACACGGAATGAAAAACTGTTTTTT	CAISDGTRNEKLFF
TRBV15	NA	TRBJ1-4	TRBD1	TGTGCCACCAGCAGAGTTGGACAGGGGGCGAGGGGTGAAAAACTGTTTTTT	CATSRVGQGARGEKLFF
TRBV2	once	TRBJ2-3	NA	TGTGCTATGGGGGGAAGCACAGATACGCAGTATTTT	CAMGGSTDTQYF
TRBV27	NA	TRBJ1-1	NA	TGTGCCAGCAGTCCCAGACACTTAACAGCCCCCACTGAAGCTTTCTTT	CASSPRHLTAPTEAFF
TRBV7-7	NA	TRBJ2-2	NA	TGTGCCAGCAGCTTAGAACAGAACACCGGGGAGCTGTTTTTT	CASSLEQNTGELFF
TRBV6-5	NA	TRBJ1-2	NA	TGTGCCAGCTTTGACGGGAGCGGCTACACCTTC	CASFDGSGYTF
TRBV4-1	NA	TRBJ1-3	TRBD1	TGCGCCAGCAGCCCGAGAGAAAAAACCACAGGGGCTGGAAACACCATATATTTT	CASSPREKTTGAGNTIYF
TRBV6-1	NA	TRBJ1-5	NA	TGTGCCAGCAGTGAACAGAACGGACTCAGTCAGCCCCAGCATTTT	CASSEQNGLSQPQHF